These T cell receptor beta chains were read from a single sample in a study of cytomegalovirus exposure and HLA in healthy donors. Clones were sequenced by immunoSEQ multiplex PCR, and TCRdb holds only the in-frame ones, with some missing. The sample lists 150,000 to 180,000 clones; approximately 86% were seen once. Sequencing input: PBMCs. The receptors originated from a man in his late teens or twenties in good health and CMV-seropositive. Each CDR3 is given with its conserved first and last residue. D genes are given only for firm matches. Rows give clone size only sometimes, using once, few, many, or a class for an expanded clone.

TRBV6-5	-	TRBJ2-1	-	CASSYSKLDSYNEQFF	TGTGCCAGCAGTTACTCCAAACTTGATTCCTACAATGAGCAGTTCTTC
TRBV5-1	-	TRBJ2-7	TRBD2	CASSLLAGSSYEQYF	TGCGCCAGCAGCTTGCTAGCGGGGAGCTCCTACGAGCAGTACTTC
TRBV9	-	TRBJ2-7	TRBD1	CASSPDRLDYSYEQYF	TGTGCCAGCAGCCCGGACAGGCTAGACTATTCCTACGAGCAGTACTTC
TRBV5-1	-	TRBJ1-1	TRBD1	CASSLAPDRRTEAFF	TGCGCCAGCAGCTTGGCCCCGGACAGGCGGACTGAAGCTTTCTTT
TRBV7-9	-	TRBJ1-2	-	CASSLGGANYGYTF	TGTGCCAGCAGCTTAGGCGGAGCTAACTATGGCTACACCTTC
TRBV6-5	-	TRBJ1-5	-	CATARTVDNQPQHF	TGTGCCACCGCGCGGACAGTCGACAATCAGCCCCAGCATTTT
TRBV7-9	few	TRBJ2-7	TRBD2	CASSFVSGTEQYF	TGTGCCAGCAGCTTTGTTAGCGGGACCGAGCAGTACTTC
TRBV7-2	-	TRBJ2-7	-	CASSSGGPYEQYF	TGTGCCAGCAGCTCAGGAGGACCCTACGAGCAGTACTTC
TRBV4-1	-	TRBJ1-2	TRBD1	CASSQQPTAGTGHYGYTF	TGCGCCAGCAGCCAACAACCAACAGCCGGGACAGGCCACTATGGCTACACCTTC
TRBV7-9	-	TRBJ2-5	TRBD2	CASSFPSGRETQYF	TGTGCCAGCAGCTTTCCTAGCGGGAGGGAGACCCAGTACTTC
TRBV5-1	-	TRBJ2-7	TRBD2	CASSLTSGNEQYF	TGCGCCAGCAGCCTCACTAGCGGGAACGAGCAGTACTTC
TRBV6-5	-	TRBJ2-5	TRBD1	CASSYSGQGAETQYF	TGTGCCAGCAGTTACTCTGGGCAGGGGGCTGAGACCCAGTACTTC
TRBV5-5	-	TRBJ1-2	-	CASSSAPGNYGYTF	TGTGCCAGCAGCTCTGCTCCAGGGAACTATGGCTACACCTTC
TRBV2	few	TRBJ1-1	-	CASSGTEAFF	TGTGCCAGCAGCGGGACAGAAGCTTTCTTT
TRBV5-4	-	TRBJ1-2	-	CASSLGQDPKTNYGYTF	TGTGCCAGCAGCTTGGGACAGGACCCGAAAACTAACTATGGCTACACCTTC
TRBV4-3	-	TRBJ2-5	TRBD2	CASSQVPQGGGETQYF	TGCGCCAGCAGCCAAGTTCCCCAGGGCGGGGGGGAGACCCAGTACTTC
TRBV21-1	-	TRBJ1-4	-	CASSKKGKTTNEKLFF	TGTGCCAGCAGCAAAAAGGGGAAAACAACTAATGAAAAACTGTTTTTT
TRBV5-6	-	TRBJ1-1	-	CASSLEGEAFF	TGTGCCAGCAGCTTGGAGGGGGAAGCTTTCTTT
TRBV7-8	-	TRBJ1-1	-	CASSLARTDTEAFF	TGTGCCAGCAGCTTAGCCCGGACAGACACTGAAGCTTTCTTT
TRBV6-5	-	TRBJ2-1	TRBD2	CASSYRLAGPFNEQFF	TGTGCCAGCAGTTATCGCCTAGCGGGTCCGTTCAATGAGCAGTTCTTC
TRBV4-3	-	TRBJ2-3	-	CASSQEGRDTQYF	TGCGCCAGCAGCCAAGAGGGGCGAGATACGCAGTATTTT
TRBV6-6	-	TRBJ2-1	-	CASSYTVQNEQFF	TGTGCCAGCAGTTATACAGTTCAAAATGAGCAGTTCTTC
TRBV9	-	TRBJ2-7	-	CASSGGGTYEQYF	TGTGCCAGCAGCGGGGGAGGAACCTACGAGCAGTACTTC
TRBV6-4	-	TRBJ2-7	-	CASSDRQGSYEQYF	TGTGCCAGCAGTGACCGCCAGGGTTCCTACGAGCAGTACTTC
TRBV30	few	TRBJ2-7	-	CAWSTGNPQQYF	TGTGCCTGGAGTACAGGGAACCCTCAGCAGTACTTC
TRBV19	-	TRBJ1-1	-	CASQRGGQNTEAFF	TGTGCCAGTCAAAGGGGGGGCCAGAACACTGAAGCTTTCTTT
TRBV6-5	-	TRBJ1-2	TRBD1	CASSYSWDRGLTF	TGTGCCAGCAGTTACTCTTGGGACAGGGGGCTTACGTTC
TRBV9	-	TRBJ1-2	-	CASSVTGHANYGYTF	TGTGCCAGCAGCGTTACTGGACACGCGAACTATGGCTACACCTTC
TRBV2	-	TRBJ2-5	-	CASSSLVPQETQYF	TGTGCCAGCAGTTCACTAGTGCCCCAAGAGACCCAGTACTTC
TRBV5-8	few	TRBJ1-4	-	CASSQLTVTNEKLFF	TGTGCCAGCAGCCAGCTGACAGTGACTAATGAAAAACTGTTTTTT
TRBV4-1	-	TRBJ2-3	-	CASSQEGEGDQEYF	TGCGCCAGCAGCCAGGAGGGGGAGGGGGACCAGGAGTATTTT
TRBV7-2	once	TRBJ2-1	TRBD2	CASSLTGLAGYNEQFF	TGTGCCAGCAGCTTAACGGGACTAGCGGGGTACAATGAGCAGTTCTTC
TRBV25-1	few	TRBJ2-7	TRBD2	CASSPRDYRSSYEQYF	TGTGCCAGCTCCCCCCGGGACTATAGATCATCCTACGAGCAGTACTTC
TRBV19	-	TRBJ2-1	TRBD2	CASSPPSGRGSYNEQFF	TGTGCCAGTAGCCCACCTAGCGGGAGAGGTTCCTACAATGAGCAGTTCTTC
TRBV2	-	TRBJ1-5	-	CASSDQGSLSPQHF	TGTGCCAGCAGTGATCAGGGCTCGCTCAGCCCCCAGCATTTT
TRBV4-3	-	TRBJ2-7	TRBD2	CASSQGVGLAGEYEQYF	TGCGCCAGCAGCCAGGGGGTCGGACTAGCGGGGGAATACGAGCAGTACTTC
TRBV4-1	-	TRBJ1-2	-	CASSQDPNEFNYGYTF	TGCGCCAGCAGCCAAGATCCAAACGAGTTTAACTATGGCTACACCTTC
TRBV19	-	TRBJ2-7	-	CASSMGSNYEQYF	TGTGCCAGTAGTATGGGCAGTAACTACGAGCAGTACTTC
TRBV19	-	TRBJ1-1	-	CASRVSGHNTEAFF	TGTGCCAGTAGAGTCTCGGGACACAACACTGAAGCTTTCTTT
TRBV6-5	-	TRBJ2-1	TRBD2	CASSQPGLAQFF	TGTGCCAGCAGCCAACCGGGACTAGCGCAGTTCTTC
TRBV18	-	TRBJ2-1	TRBD1	CASSPTRGSGNEQFF	TGTGCCAGCTCACCAACCAGGGGGTCTGGCAATGAGCAGTTCTTC
TRBV19	-	TRBJ1-5	-	CASSIIGFQPQHF	TGTGCCAGTAGTATAATCGGGTTTCAGCCCCAGCATTTT
TRBV15	-	TRBJ2-1	TRBD1	CATSSRDSNEQFF	TGTGCCACCAGCAGTCGGGACAGTAATGAGCAGTTCTTC
TRBV27	-	TRBJ1-1	-	CASSLLGGNTEAFF	TGTGCCAGCAGTCTCTTAGGGGGGAACACTGAAGCTTTCTTT
TRBV6-6	-	TRBJ1-5	-	CASSYEGSNQPQHF	TGTGCCAGCAGTTACGAGGGTAGCAATCAGCCCCAGCATTTT
TRBV18	-	TRBJ2-7	-	CASSANRDEQYF	TGTGCCAGCTCTGCCAACAGGGACGAGCAGTACTTC